Below, one T cell receptor beta chain is given with its context. Its cognate antigen is unknown. Looked up from germline, CDR1 is SGHDN and CDR2 is FVKESK. The trim removed 0 bases at V and 4 bases at J, leaving 4 bases unmatched. The CDR3 loop spans 15 amino acids. These data belong to a study of cytomegalovirus exposure and HLA in healthy donors. At the level of the study: In a previous analysis, about 100 million unique TCR beta sequences were found from some 200 million T cells.

General study points: Across HLA loci, a later analysis found differing TCR association rates, with DRB1 most and HLA-C fewest. A missense DCLRE1C variant was associated with V- and J-gene trimming of TCR beta chains in a later analysis, and an independent cohort replicated the association.

The PCR had 60 Vbeta and 13 Jbeta primers. The method was immunoSEQ multiplex PCR; TCRdb's version includes in-frame clones alone and lacks a portion of them. The sample lists around 200,000 clones, about 83% occurring once. This chain connects TRBV14 to TRBJ2-7; 9 bases align to TRBD1. The sequence was obtained from a man aged 35 to 55 in good health and CMV-seronegative. The sample comprised PBMCs. The DNA of the CDR3 is TGTGCCAGCAGCCAAGAACAGGGGGCGGAGTACGAGCAGTACTTC. It encodes CASSQEQGAEYEQYF. Variable domain in full (rest from reference TRBV14 and TRBJ2-7): EAGVTQFPSHSVIEKGQTVTLRCDPISGHDNLYWYRRVMGKEIKFLLHFVKESKQDESGMPNNRFLAERTGGTYSTLKVQPAELEDSGVYFCASSQEQGAEYEQYFGPGTRLTVT.